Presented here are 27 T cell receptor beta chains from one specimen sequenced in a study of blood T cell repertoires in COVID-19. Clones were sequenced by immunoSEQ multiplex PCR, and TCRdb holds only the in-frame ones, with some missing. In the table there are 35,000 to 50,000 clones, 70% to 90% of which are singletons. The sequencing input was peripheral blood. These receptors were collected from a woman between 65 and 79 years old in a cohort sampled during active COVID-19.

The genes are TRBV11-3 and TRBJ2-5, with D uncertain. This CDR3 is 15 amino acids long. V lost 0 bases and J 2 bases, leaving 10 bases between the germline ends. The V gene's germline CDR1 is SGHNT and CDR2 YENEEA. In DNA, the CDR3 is TGTGCCAGCAGCTTAGAGGGCAGAGCACAAGAGACCCAGTACTTC. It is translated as CASSLEGRAQETQYF.

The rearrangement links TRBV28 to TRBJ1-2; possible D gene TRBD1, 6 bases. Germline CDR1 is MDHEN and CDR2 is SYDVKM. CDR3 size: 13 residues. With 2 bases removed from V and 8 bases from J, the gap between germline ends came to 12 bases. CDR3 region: CASSLGTLRGYTF. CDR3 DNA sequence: TGTGCCAGCAGTTTAGGGACACTCCGAGGCTACACCTTC.

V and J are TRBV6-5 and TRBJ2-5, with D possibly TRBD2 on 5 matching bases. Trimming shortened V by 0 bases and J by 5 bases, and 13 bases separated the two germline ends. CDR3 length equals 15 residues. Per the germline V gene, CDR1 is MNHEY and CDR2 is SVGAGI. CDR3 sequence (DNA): TGTGCCAGCAGTTACTCCGGGGTTCCTCGGGAGACCCAGTACTTC. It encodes CASSYSGVPRETQYF.

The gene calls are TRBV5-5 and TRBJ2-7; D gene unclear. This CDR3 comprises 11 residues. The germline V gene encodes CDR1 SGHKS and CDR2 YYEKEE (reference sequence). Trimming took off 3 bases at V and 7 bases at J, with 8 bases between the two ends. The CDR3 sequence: CASSSLPEQYF. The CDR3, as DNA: TGTGCCAGCAGCTCCCTCCCGGAGCAGTACTTC.

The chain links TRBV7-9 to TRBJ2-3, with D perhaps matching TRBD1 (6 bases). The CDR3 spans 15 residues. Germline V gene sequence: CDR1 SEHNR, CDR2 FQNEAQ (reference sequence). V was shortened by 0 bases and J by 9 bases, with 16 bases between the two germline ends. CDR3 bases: TGTGCCAGCAGCTTAGCAGGTCAGGGGATTTGGACGCAGTATTTT. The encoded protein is CASSLAGQGIWTQYF.

CDR3 region: CASSAPGLAGAKGTGELFF. The CDR3 region has the DNA TGTGCCAGCAGCGCACCGGGGCTAGCGGGAGCCAAAGGAACCGGGGAGCTGTTTTTT. This chain links TRBV5-4 with TRBJ2-2; 10 bases fit TRBD2. The germline V gene encodes CDR1 SGHNT and CDR2 YYREEE (reference sequence). Losses at the gene ends were 4 bases for V and 5 bases for J; bases not matched to a gene: 17. The CDR3 consists of 19 residues.

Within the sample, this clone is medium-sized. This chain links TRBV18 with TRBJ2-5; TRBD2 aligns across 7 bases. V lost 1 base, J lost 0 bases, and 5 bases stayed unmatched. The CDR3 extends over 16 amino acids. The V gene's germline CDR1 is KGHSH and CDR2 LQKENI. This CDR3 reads CASSPLFGRNQETQYF. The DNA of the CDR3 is TGTGCCAGCTCACCACTCTTCGGGAGGAACCAAGAGACCCAGTACTTC.

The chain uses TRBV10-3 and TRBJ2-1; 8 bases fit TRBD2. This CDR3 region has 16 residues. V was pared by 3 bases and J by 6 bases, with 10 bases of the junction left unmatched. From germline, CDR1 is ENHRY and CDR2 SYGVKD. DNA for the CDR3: TGTGCCATCAGTGAACTTCCGGCGGGAGGAGGCAATGAGCAGTTCTTC. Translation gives CAISELPAGGGNEQFF.

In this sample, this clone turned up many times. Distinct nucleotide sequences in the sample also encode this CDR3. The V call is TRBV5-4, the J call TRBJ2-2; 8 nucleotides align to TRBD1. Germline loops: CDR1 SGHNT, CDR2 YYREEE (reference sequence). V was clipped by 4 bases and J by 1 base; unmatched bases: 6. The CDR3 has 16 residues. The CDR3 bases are TGTGCCAGCAGCCCCGGACAGGGAAGGAACACCGGGGAGCTGTTTTTT. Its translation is CASSPGQGRNTGELFF. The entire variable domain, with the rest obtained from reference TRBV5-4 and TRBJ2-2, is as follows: ETGVTQSPTHLIKTRGQQVTLRCSSQSGHNTVSWYQQALGQGPQFIFQYYREEENGRGNFPPRFSGLQFPNYSSELNVNALELDDSALYLCASSPGQGRNTGELFFGEGSRLTVL.

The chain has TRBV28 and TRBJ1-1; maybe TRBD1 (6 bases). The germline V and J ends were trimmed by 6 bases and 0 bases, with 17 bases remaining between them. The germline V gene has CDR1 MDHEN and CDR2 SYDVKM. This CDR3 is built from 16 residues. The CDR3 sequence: CASSPGGGPMNTEAFF. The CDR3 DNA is TGTGCCAGCAGCCCCGGGGGGGGCCCGATGAACACTGAAGCTTTCTTT.

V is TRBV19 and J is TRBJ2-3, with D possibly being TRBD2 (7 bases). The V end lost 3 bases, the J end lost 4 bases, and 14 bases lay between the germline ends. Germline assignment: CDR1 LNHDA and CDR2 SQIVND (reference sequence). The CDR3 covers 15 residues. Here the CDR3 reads CASSIGGGGADTQYF. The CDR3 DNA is TGTGCCAGTAGTATCGGCGGAGGGGGGGCAGATACGCAGTATTTT.

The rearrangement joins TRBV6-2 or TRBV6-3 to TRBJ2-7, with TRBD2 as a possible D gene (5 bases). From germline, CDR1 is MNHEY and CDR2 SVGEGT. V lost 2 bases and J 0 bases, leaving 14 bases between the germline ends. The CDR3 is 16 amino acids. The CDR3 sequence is CASSYRRGSTSYEQYF. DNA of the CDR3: TGTGCCAGCAGTTACCGCCGAGGGTCTACCTCCTACGAGCAGTACTTC.

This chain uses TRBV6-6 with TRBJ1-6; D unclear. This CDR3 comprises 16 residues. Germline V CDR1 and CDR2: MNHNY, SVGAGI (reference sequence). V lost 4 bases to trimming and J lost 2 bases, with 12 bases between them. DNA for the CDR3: TGTGCCAGCAGTTCCTTCCCCGGGACCTATAATTCACCCCTCCACTTT. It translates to CASSSFPGTYNSPLHF.

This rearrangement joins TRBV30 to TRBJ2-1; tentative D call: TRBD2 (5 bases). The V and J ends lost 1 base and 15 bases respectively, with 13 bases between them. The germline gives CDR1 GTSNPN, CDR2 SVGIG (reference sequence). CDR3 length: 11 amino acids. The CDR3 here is CAWSDGLWGFF. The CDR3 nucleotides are TGTGCCTGGAGTGATGGACTTTGGGGGTTCTTC.

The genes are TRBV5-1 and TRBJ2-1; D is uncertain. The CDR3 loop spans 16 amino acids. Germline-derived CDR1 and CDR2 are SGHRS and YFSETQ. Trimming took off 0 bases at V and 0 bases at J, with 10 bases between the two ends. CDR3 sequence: CASSLEAASSYNEQFF. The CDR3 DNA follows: TGCGCCAGCAGCTTGGAGGCGGCGAGCTCCTACAATGAGCAGTTCTTC.

CDR3 protein: CASSVGTSGYNEQFF. Written as DNA, the CDR3 is TGTGCCAGTAGTGTCGGGACTAGCGGATACAATGAGCAGTTCTTC. The chain is built from TRBV19 and TRBJ2-1; 11 bases map to TRBD2. The junction had 4 bases not matched to a gene; V was cut back by 5 bases and J by 4 bases. The CDR3 spans 15 residues. Germline V lookup: CDR1 LNHDA, CDR2 SQIVND (reference sequence).

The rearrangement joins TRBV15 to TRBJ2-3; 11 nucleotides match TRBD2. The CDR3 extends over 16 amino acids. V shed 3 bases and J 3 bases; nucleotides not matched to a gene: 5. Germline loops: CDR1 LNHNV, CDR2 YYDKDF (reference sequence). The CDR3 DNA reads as TGTGCCACCAGCAGGGTGGCTAGCGGGAGGACAGATACGCAGTATTTT. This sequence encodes CATSRVASGRTDTQYF.

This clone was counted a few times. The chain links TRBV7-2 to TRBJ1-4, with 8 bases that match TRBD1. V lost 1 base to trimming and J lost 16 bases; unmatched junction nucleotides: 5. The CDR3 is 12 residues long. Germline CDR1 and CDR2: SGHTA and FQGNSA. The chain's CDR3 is CASSLDRGRRFF. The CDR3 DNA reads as TGTGCCAGCAGCTTAGACAGGGGGAGGAGGTTTTTT.

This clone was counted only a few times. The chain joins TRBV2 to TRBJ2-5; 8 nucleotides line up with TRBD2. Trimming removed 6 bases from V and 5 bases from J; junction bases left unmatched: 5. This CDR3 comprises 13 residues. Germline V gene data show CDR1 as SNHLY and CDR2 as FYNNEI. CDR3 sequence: CASRAGLGETQYF. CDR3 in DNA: TGTGCCAGCAGGGCGGGACTAGGCGAGACCCAGTACTTC.

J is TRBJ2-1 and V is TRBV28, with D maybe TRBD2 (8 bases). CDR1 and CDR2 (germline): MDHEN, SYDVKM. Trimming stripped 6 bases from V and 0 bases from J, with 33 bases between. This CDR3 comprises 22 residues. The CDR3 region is CASRNQRWTGLAERSSYNEQFF. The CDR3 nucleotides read TGTGCCAGCAGAAATCAACGATGGACAGGACTAGCCGAGAGAAGCTCCTACAATGAGCAGTTCTTC.

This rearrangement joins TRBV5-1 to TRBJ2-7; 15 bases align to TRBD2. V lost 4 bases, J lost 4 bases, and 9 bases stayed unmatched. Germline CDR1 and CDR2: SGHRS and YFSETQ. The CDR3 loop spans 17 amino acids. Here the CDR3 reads CASSMRTSGRGDYEQYF. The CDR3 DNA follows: TGCGCCAGCAGCATGAGGACTAGCGGGAGGGGGGATTACGAGCAGTACTTC.

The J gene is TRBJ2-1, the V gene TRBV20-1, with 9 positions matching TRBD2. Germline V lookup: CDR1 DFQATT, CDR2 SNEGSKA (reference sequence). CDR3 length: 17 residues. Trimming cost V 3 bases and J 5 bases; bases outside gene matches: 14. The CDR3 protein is CSASLTPLAGTHNEQFF. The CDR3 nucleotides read TGCAGTGCTAGTCTTACCCCTCTAGCGGGAACCCACAATGAGCAGTTCTTC.

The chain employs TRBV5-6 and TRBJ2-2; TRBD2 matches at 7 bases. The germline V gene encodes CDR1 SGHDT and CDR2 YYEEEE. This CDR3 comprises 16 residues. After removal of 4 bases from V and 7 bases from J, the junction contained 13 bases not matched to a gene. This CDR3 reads CASSLPGRESYGELFF. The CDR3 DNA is TGTGCCAGCAGCCTACCGGGGCGGGAGAGCTACGGGGAGCTGTTTTTT. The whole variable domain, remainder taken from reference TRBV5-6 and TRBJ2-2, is DAGVTQSPTHLIKTRGQQVTLRCSPKSGHDTVSWYQQALGQGPQFIFQYYEEEERQRGNFPDRFSGHQFPNYSSELNVNALLLGDSALYLCASSLPGRESYGELFFGEGSRLTVL.

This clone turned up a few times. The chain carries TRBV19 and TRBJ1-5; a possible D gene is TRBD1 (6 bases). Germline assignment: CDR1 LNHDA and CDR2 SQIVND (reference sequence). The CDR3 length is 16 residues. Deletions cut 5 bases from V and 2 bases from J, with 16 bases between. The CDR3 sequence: CASSQTGKRGNQPQHF. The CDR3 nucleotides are TGTGCCAGTAGTCAGACAGGAAAAAGGGGCAATCAGCCCCAGCATTTT.

CDR3 coding DNA: TGTGCCAGCAGAACCCGGGCCACAGGAAACTATGGCTACACCTTC. It codes for CASRTRATGNYGYTF. The gene calls are TRBV6-5 and TRBJ1-2; a possible D gene is TRBD1 (5 bases). Germline V gives CDR1 MNHEY, CDR2 SVGAGI. The germline V and J ends were trimmed by 6 bases and 2 bases, with 16 bases remaining between them. The CDR3 is 15 amino acids.

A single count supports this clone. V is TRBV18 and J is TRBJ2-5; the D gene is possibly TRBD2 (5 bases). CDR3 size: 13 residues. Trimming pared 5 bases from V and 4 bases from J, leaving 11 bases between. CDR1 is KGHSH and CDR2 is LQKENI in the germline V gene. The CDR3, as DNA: TGTGCCAGCTCAACCGGGGTAGGAGAGACCCAGTACTTC. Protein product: CASSTGVGETQYF. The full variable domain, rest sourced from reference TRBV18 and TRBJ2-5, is NAGVMQNPRHLVRRRGQEARLRCSPMKGHSHVYWYRQLPEEGLKFMVYLQKENIIDESGMPKERFSAEFPKEGPSILRIQQVVRGDSAAYFCASSTGVGETQYFGPGTRLLVL.

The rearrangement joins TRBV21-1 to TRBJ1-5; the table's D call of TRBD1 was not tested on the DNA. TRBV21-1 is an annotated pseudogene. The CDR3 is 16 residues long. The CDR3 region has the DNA TGTGCCAGCAGCAAAGCGGACAGGGCGAGCAATCAGCCCCAGCATTTT. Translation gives CASSKADRASNQPQHF.